A selection of T cell receptor beta chains follows, all from one sample in a study of cytomegalovirus exposure and HLA in healthy donors. Using immunoSEQ multiplex PCR, the repertoire was profiled, and TCRdb retains in-frame clones only, with some absent. The table includes 200,000 or so clones, 75% to 90% detected once. The sequencing sample was made of PBMCs. All receptors derive from a woman aged 45-65 years in good health and CMV-seropositive. Each CDR3 is given with its conserved first and last residue. D genes are given only for firm matches. Size values are once, few and many counts, or a class for expanded clones, and some rows have none.

clone size	D gene	J gene	V gene	CDR3 protein	CDR3 DNA
-	-	TRBJ1-1	TRBV7-9	CSSSLWNTEAFF	TGTTCCAGCAGCCTCTGGAACACTGAAGCTTTCTTT
-	-	TRBJ2-3	TRBV6-1	CASGQFTDTQYF	TGTGCCAGCGGACAGTTCACAGATACGCAGTATTTT
-	TRBD1	TRBJ1-2	TRBV28	CASRTPNGQVYGYTF	TGTGCCAGCAGGACACCCAATGGACAGGTTTATGGCTACACCTTC
-	-	TRBJ2-1	TRBV6-5	CASSYPDNEQFF	TGTGCCAGCAGTTACCCTGACAATGAGCAGTTCTTC
-	TRBD1	TRBJ1-2	TRBV19	CASREAGQVYGYTF	TGTGCCAGTAGGGAAGCGGGACAGGTCTATGGCTACACCTTC
-	TRBD2	TRBJ2-3	TRBV18	CASSPPASGAGDTQYF	TGTGCCAGCTCACCACCGGCTAGCGGAGCGGGGGATACGCAGTATTTT
once	-	TRBJ1-2	TRBV18	CASSPDLGGVYGYTF	TGTGCCAGCTCACCCGACCTCGGGGGAGTCTATGGCTACACCTTC
-	-	TRBJ1-1	TRBV7-2	CASSLGPREGNTEAFF	TGTGCCAGCAGCTTAGGCCCCAGGGAGGGGAACACTGAAGCTTTCTTT
-	TRBD1	TRBJ2-5	TRBV19	CASSIGTGNAETQYF	TGTGCCAGTAGTATAGGGACAGGGAATGCGGAGACCCAGTACTTC
-	-	TRBJ2-7	TRBV19	CASSTHAGPSYEQYF	TGTGCCAGTAGCACTCATGCGGGACCGAGCTACGAGCAGTACTTC
-	-	TRBJ2-1	TRBV13	CASSLKGSYNEQFF	TGTGCCAGCAGCTTAAAGGGGTCCTACAATGAGCAGTTCTTC
-	TRBD1	TRBJ2-5	TRBV27	CASTKLPGTGGLETQYF	TGTGCCAGCACCAAACTTCCCGGGACAGGGGGCTTAGAGACCCAGTACTTC
-	-	TRBJ2-1	TRBV6-6	CASSPTSYNEQFF	TGTGCCAGCAGTCCTACTTCTTACAATGAGCAGTTCTTC
few	-	TRBJ2-5	TRBV29-1	CSVVRTKKETQYF	TGCAGCGTTGTCAGGACAAAAAAAGAGACCCAGTACTTC
-	TRBD1	TRBJ2-1	TRBV7-9	CASSLRDRGYNEQFF	TGTGCCAGCAGCCTCCGGGACAGGGGATACAATGAGCAGTTCTTC
-	-	TRBJ2-2	TRBV5-5	CASSLARGAGELFF	TGTGCCAGCAGCTTGGCCAGGGGAGCCGGGGAGCTGTTTTTT
-	-	TRBJ2-5	TRBV10-1	CASSDQGRAETQYF	TGCGCCAGCAGTGACCAGGGGAGGGCAGAGACCCAGTACTTC
few	TRBD1	TRBJ1-1	TRBV5-1	CASSWGQGGTEAFF	TGCGCCAGCAGCTGGGGACAGGGTGGTACTGAAGCTTTCTTT
-	TRBD1	TRBJ2-7	TRBV7-9	CASIPRDRQYEQYF	TGTGCCAGCATCCCACGGGACAGGCAATACGAGCAGTACTTC
-	TRBD1	TRBJ2-3	TRBV6-5	CASSTGTGAHTQYF	TGTGCCAGCAGTACAGGGACAGGGGCTCATACGCAGTATTTT
-	-	TRBJ1-1	TRBV11-2	CASSLDRGEWVAEAFF	TGTGCCAGCAGCTTAGATAGGGGTGAGTGGGTCGCTGAAGCTTTCTTT
-	TRBD2	TRBJ2-7	TRBV27	CASTSLAGENEQYF	TGTGCCAGCACTTCGCTAGCGGGAGAAAACGAGCAGTACTTC
-	TRBD1	TRBJ1-1	TRBV9	CASSAGTANTEAFF	TGTGCCAGCAGCGCGGGGACAGCCAACACTGAAGCTTTCTTT
-	TRBD2	TRBJ2-1	TRBV5-4	CASSPLSGLAGSYNEQFF	TGTGCCAGCAGCCCCCTCTCCGGACTAGCGGGCTCCTACAATGAGCAGTTCTTC
few	-	TRBJ1-1	TRBV10-2	CASRRTVDTEAFF	TGCGCCAGCAGGAGGACAGTCGACACTGAAGCTTTCTTT
few	TRBD1	TRBJ2-4	TRBV5-1	CASTSTGGIENIQYF	TGCGCCAGCACAAGTACAGGGGGCATTGAAAACATTCAGTACTTC
-	-	TRBJ2-7	TRBV2	CASSGPGVSYEQYF	TGTGCCAGCAGTGGGCCAGGGGTTTCCTACGAGCAGTACTTC
once	TRBD1	TRBJ1-2	TRBV2	CASRSQGVNYGYTF	TGTGCCAGCAGAAGTCAGGGGGTTAACTATGGCTACACCTTC
once	TRBD1	TRBJ1-4	TRBV5-1	CASSGTVANEKLFF	TGCGCCAGCAGCGGGACAGTAGCTAATGAAAAACTGTTTTTT
-	-	TRBJ2-7	TRBV6-5	CASSYGGTDTYEQYF	TGTGCCAGCAGTTACGGGGGGACAGACACCTACGAGCAGTACTTC
-	-	TRBJ1-3	TRBV10-3	CAISRPGLSSGNTIYF	TGTGCCATCAGTCGGCCGGGACTGAGCTCTGGAAACACCATATATTTT
-	TRBD2	TRBJ2-7	TRBV7-8	CASRLGALAGAYEQYF	TGTGCCAGCAGATTAGGGGCCTTAGCGGGGGCATACGAGCAGTACTTC
-	-	TRBJ1-1	TRBV7-2	CASSQNTEAFF	TGTGCCAGCAGCCAGAACACTGAAGCTTTCTTT
-	-	TRBJ1-6	TRBV6-5	CASSKGPRAGSPLHF	TGTGCCAGCAGTAAGGGGCCGCGAGCGGGTTCACCCCTCCACTTT
few	TRBD1	TRBJ1-5	TRBV2	CASMGTGAQPQHF	TGTGCCAGCATGGGGACAGGGGCTCAGCCCCAGCATTTT
-	-	TRBJ1-6	TRBV5-4	CASSTDLITNSPLHF	TGTGCCAGCAGCACTGACTTAATAACCAATTCACCCCTCCACTTT
-	-	TRBJ1-1	TRBV28	CASSADSMNTEAFF	TGTGCCAGCAGCGCGGACAGCATGAACACTGAAGCTTTCTTT
-	TRBD2	TRBJ2-4	TRBV7-9	CASSNGLAGGRSDIQYF	TGTGCCAGCAGCAACGGACTAGCGGGGGGGCGCTCGGACATTCAGTACTTC
-	TRBD2	TRBJ2-1	TRBV5-1	CASSLALAGSNEQFF	TGCGCCAGCAGCTTGGCACTAGCGGGAAGTAATGAGCAGTTCTTC
-	-	TRBJ2-5	TRBV21-1	CASSKGGEGRPQETQYF	TGTGCCAGCAGCAAAGGGGGAGAAGGGCGTCCACAAGAGACCCAGTACTTC
once	TRBD1	TRBJ2-1	TRBV9	CASSATGGNEQFF	TGTGCCAGCAGCGCAACAGGGGGCAATGAGCAGTTCTTC
few	TRBD1	TRBJ1-1	TRBV5-8	CASSFPGQVNTEAFF	TGTGCCAGCAGCTTTCCGGGACAGGTGAACACTGAAGCTTTCTTT
few	-	TRBJ1-1	TRBV5-6	CASSSYGGVGEAFF	TGTGCCAGCAGCTCCTACGGGGGGGTGGGTGAAGCTTTCTTT
few	TRBD2	TRBJ2-7	TRBV5-8	CASSPTSGGLDDYEQYF	TGTGCCAGCAGCCCGACTAGCGGGGGCCTGGATGATTACGAGCAGTACTTC
-	TRBD2	TRBJ2-5	TRBV12-5	CASGKGTSYQETQYF	TGTGCTAGTGGGAAAGGGACTAGCTACCAAGAGACCCAGTACTTC
-	TRBD1	TRBJ1-6	TRBV2	CAGALGQGNSPLHF	TGTGCCGGGGCCCTGGGACAGGGGAATTCACCCCTCCACTTT
-	-	TRBJ2-7	TRBV27	CARVRSLLSYEQYF	TGTGCCAGAGTCCGGTCACTTCTAAGCTACGAGCAGTACTTC
-	-	TRBJ2-1	TRBV5-1	CASSGRDLHNEQFF	TGCGCCAGCAGCGGACGGGACTTGCACAATGAGCAGTTCTTC
-	-	TRBJ2-7	TRBV11-2	CASSPQDYEQYF	TGTGCCAGCAGCCCCCAGGACTACGAGCAGTACTTC
-	-	TRBJ2-6	TRBV27	CASRTRLSGANVLTF	TGTGCCAGCAGAACCAGACTGTCGGGGGCCAACGTCCTGACTTTC
-	-	TRBJ2-1	TRBV5-1	CATDSKDSLPSNEQFF	TGCGCCACCGATAGTAAGGACAGCCTCCCTTCAAATGAGCAGTTCTTC
-	TRBD1	TRBJ2-7	TRBV10-3	CAIGDRWSYEQYF	TGTGCCATCGGGGACAGGTGGTCGTATGAGCAGTACTTC
-	TRBD1	TRBJ2-5	TRBV15	CATSRGTGVETQYF	TGTGCCACCAGCCGTGGGACAGGGGTAGAGACCCAGTACTTC
-	-	TRBJ2-5	TRBV28	CASSKKQGRETQYF	TGTGCCAGCAGCAAAAAACAGGGGAGGGAGACCCAGTACTTC